This TCR beta chain appears in the sequencing data of a study of control samples from healthy donors and cancer patients. Method: immunoSEQ multiplex PCR; TCRdb's copy keeps in-frame clones and lacks some. The sample records 25,000 to 30,000 clones, 85% being singletons. The germline V and J ends were trimmed by 0 bases and 7 bases, with 6 bases remaining between them. Germline CDR1 SGHAT, CDR2 FQNNGV. There are 12 residues in the CDR3. The V and J genes are TRBV11-2 and TRBJ1-1; D is uncertain. Sequenced sample: PBMCs. The clonotype originates from an older woman with head and neck cancer. The CDR3 region has the DNA TGTGCCAGCAGCTTAGATGCGAGTGAAGCTTTCTTT. Translating it yields CASSLDASEAFF.